The 11 T cell receptor beta chains in this list originate from one sample, sequenced in a study of beta chain features in type 1 diabetes (dated by TCRdb to the late 2010s). The library relied on the immunoSEQ multiplex PCR assay. The entire amount of isolated RNA was reverse transcribed using the High Capacity cDNA Reverse Transcription Kit, so the sequenced TCRB transcripts were expressed ones. In its TCRdb copy, this immuneACCESS table keeps in-frame sequences only and misses some clones. Where compared with another copy, unresolved V genes explain less than half of these, and the others have no known cause. This sample has 250,000 to 300,000 clones in its table, and roughly 8% of those were observed once. Jointly, the top ten make up 0.9% to 1.2% of the sample. Specimen: central memory CD4+ T cells from blood. These receptors were collected from a woman younger than 35 in good health.

This clone was picked up many times. The chain links TRBV11-2 to TRBJ2-1; D is perhaps TRBD2 (5 bases). Trimming cost V 4 bases and J 3 bases, with 10 bases left between them. Per the germline V gene, CDR1 is SGHAT and CDR2 is FQNNGV. The CDR3 is 14 amino acids. In DNA form, the CDR3 reads TGTGCCAGCAGCTGGGGTAGCGACTACAATGAGCAGTTCTTC. Its translation: CASSWGSDYNEQFF.

This clone was observed at least ten times. The J gene is TRBJ2-7, the V gene TRBV5-4, with 11 bases lining up with TRBD2. Losses at the gene ends were 3 bases for V and 5 bases for J; bases not matched to a gene: 4. CDR1 is SGHNT, CDR2 YYREEE, per germline (reference sequence). The CDR3 runs to 14 residues. The DNA for the CDR3 is TGTGCCAGCAGCTCTCTGACTAGCGGGAACGAGCAGTACTTC. Its protein is CASSSLTSGNEQYF.

The V call is TRBV6-5, the J call TRBJ2-6; 9 bases agree with TRBD1. The V gene end was trimmed by 7 bases and the J gene end by 2 bases; junction bases not matched to a gene: 3. The CDR3 sequence is 15 residues long. CDR1 and CDR2 from the germline V gene are MNHEY and SVGAGI. CDR3 nucleotide sequence: TGTGCCAGCAAAACAGGGGGCGCTGGGGCCAACGTCCTGACTTTC. Its translation is CASKTGGAGANVLTF.

The rearrangement joins TRBV6-1 to TRBJ1-4, with 7 nucleotides matching TRBD1. CDR1 MNHNS and CDR2 SASEGT come from the germline V gene. This CDR3 region has 11 residues. The V segment lost 5 bases and the J segment 15 bases; nucleotides outside the gene matches: 6. The CDR3 protein is CASSLRQGVFF. CDR3 coding DNA: TGTGCCAGCAGTCTACGACAGGGAGTGTTTTTT.

This clone occurred a few times. This rearrangement joins TRBV18 to TRBJ2-5, with D possibly being TRBD1 (6 bases). From germline, CDR1 is KGHSH and CDR2 LQKENI. The CDR3 has 14 residues. V was pared by 3 bases and J by 3 bases, with 11 bases between. CDR3 nucleotide sequence: TGTGCCAGCTCACCGGGTGGGACAAAAGAGACCCAGTACTTC. Amino acid sequence: CASSPGGTKETQYF.

This clone occurred many times. The chain has TRBV18 and TRBJ2-3, with D perhaps matching TRBD2 (5 bases). V dropped 5 bases and J dropped 4 bases, with 13 bases sitting between them. From germline, CDR1 is KGHSH and CDR2 LQKENI. The CDR3 loop spans 14 amino acids. The chain's CDR3 is CASSVPPGADTQYF. DNA of the CDR3: TGTGCCAGCTCAGTCCCTCCCGGGGCAGATACGCAGTATTTT.

The chain couples TRBV27 to TRBJ2-5; 9 nucleotides match TRBD1. Germline V gene lookup returns CDR1 MNHEY and CDR2 SMNVEV (reference sequence). This CDR3 region has 17 residues. The trim removed 2 bases at V and 1 base at J, leaving 8 bases unmatched. This chain's CDR3 is CASSLLRSDRGQETQYF. The CDR3, as DNA: TGTGCCAGCAGTTTACTTCGATCGGACAGGGGCCAAGAGACCCAGTACTTC.

This clone came up a few times. The genes are TRBV18 and TRBJ2-7; 7 nucleotides align to TRBD1. Germline assignment: CDR1 KGHSH and CDR2 LQKENI. CDR3 length: 14 residues. Trimming removed 3 bases from V and 5 bases from J; junction bases left unmatched: 7. CDR3 residues: CASSPPTGENEQYV. The CDR3 region has the DNA TGTGCCAGCTCACCCCCCACAGGGGAAAACGAGCAGTACGTC.

In its sample, this clone was seen a few times. The rearrangement joins TRBV14 to TRBJ2-7; D is uncertain. Trimming removed 3 bases from V and 5 bases from J, with 2 bases in between. Per the germline V gene, CDR1 is SGHDN and CDR2 is FVKESK. The length of the CDR3 is 10 residues. CDR3 nucleotides: TGTGCCAGCAGCCAGGACGAGCAGTACTTC. It encodes CASSQDEQYF.

The chain recombines TRBV5-6 with TRBJ1-1; D is ambiguous. V lost 0 bases and J lost 4, with 19 bases in between. This CDR3 comprises 17 residues. Germline loops: CDR1 SGHDT, CDR2 YYEEEE. The CDR3 sequence: CASSLGRWIGRSTEAFF. CDR3 nucleotides: TGTGCCAGCAGCTTGGGTCGATGGATTGGGCGTTCCACTGAAGCTTTCTTT.

V gene TRBV4-2 combines with J gene TRBJ2-5; no clear D gene. Per the germline V gene, CDR1 is LGHNA and CDR2 is YNFKEQ. Trimming took off 0 bases at V and 5 bases at J, with 16 bases between the two ends. This CDR3 is 16 amino acids long. The CDR3 here is CASSQDLHEVGETQYF. For the CDR3, the DNA is TGTGCCAGCAGCCAAGATTTACACGAGGTTGGGGAGACCCAGTACTTC.